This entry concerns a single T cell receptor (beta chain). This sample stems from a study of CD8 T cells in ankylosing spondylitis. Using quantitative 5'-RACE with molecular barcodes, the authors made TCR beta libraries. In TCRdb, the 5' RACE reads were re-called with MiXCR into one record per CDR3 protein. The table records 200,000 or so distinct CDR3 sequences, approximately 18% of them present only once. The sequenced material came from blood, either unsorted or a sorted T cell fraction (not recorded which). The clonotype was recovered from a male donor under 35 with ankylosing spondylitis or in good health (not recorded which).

CDR3 nucleotides: TGCAGCGTTGATATTCCGGGCAACTATGGCTACACCTTC. Protein: CSVDIPGNYGYTF. The rearrangement uses TRBV29-1 and TRBJ1-2; D uncertain. The CDR3 runs to 13 residues. The V gene lost 3 bases and the J gene lost 2 bases, with 10 bases spanning the gap. CDR1 and CDR2 from the germline V gene are SQVTM and ANQGSEA.